The sequence of this T cell receptor beta chain was determined in a study of blood T cell repertoires in COVID-19. Seattle enrolled patients during active infection and tracked them longitudinally. Methods used by the authors: Quantification of nucleated cells was approximated via reference gene primer amplification. Sequencing was performed with immunoSEQ multiplex PCR; in TCRdb, only in-frame clones are kept and a portion is missing. That table gives V, J and clone size, and the DNA gave D and trimming. The sample lists approximately 200,000 clones, 75% to 90% occurring once. The germline V gene encodes CDR1 SNHLY and CDR2 FYNNEI. Trimming cost V 7 bases and J 5 bases; bases outside gene matches: 8. There are 15 residues in the CDR3.

This receptor was taken from a man aged 30-40 years with COVID-19, enrolled during active disease. Sequencing input: peripheral blood. The chain carries TRBV2 and TRBJ1-1, with TRBD1 matching 12 bases. In DNA form, the CDR3 reads TGTGCCAGCAAGGGGACAGGGGGCCTGGGGACTGAAGCTTTCTTT. This encodes CASKGTGGLGTEAFF. Complete variable domain (other parts from reference TRBV2 and TRBJ1-1): EPEVTQTPSHQVTQMGQEVILRCVPISNHLYFYWYRQILGQKVEFLVSFYNNEISEKSEIFDDQFSVERPDGSNFTLKIRSTKLEDSAMYFCASKGTGGLGTEAFFGQGTRLTVV.